A few counts support the clone carrying this TCR beta chain. This CDR3 is 14 amino acids long. Unmatched junction bases numbered 7, after V lost 6 bases and J lost 5 bases. The sample comes from a study of T-cell memory formation after mild COVID-19. cDNA libraries for TCR alpha and TCR beta, carrying sample barcodes and UMIs, came from 5'RACE with constant-segment primers. TCRdb called the 5' RACE reads again in MiXCR, with one record for every CDR3 protein. The sample yields approximately 450,000 distinct CDR3 sequences, 15% to 20% seen once. The chain joins TRBV12-3 or TRBV12-4 to TRBJ2-1; 7 nucleotides match TRBD1. The sample comprised PBMCs or a T cell subset sorted from them (not recorded which). This TCR derives from an adult woman who had mild COVID-19 (a few samples of this study predate the infection). Cell type and time point are not known. This CDR3 reads CASSSWDRDNEQFF. The DNA for the CDR3 is TGTGCCAGCAGCAGCTGGGACAGAGACAATGAGCAGTTCTTC.